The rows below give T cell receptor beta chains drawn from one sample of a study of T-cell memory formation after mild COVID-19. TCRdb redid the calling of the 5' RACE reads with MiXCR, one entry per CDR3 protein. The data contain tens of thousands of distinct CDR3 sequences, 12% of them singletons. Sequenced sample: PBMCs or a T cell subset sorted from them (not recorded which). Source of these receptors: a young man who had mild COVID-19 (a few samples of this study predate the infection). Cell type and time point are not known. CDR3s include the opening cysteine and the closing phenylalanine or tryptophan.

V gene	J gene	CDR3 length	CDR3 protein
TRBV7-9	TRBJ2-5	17	CASSSGVRQGYQETQYF
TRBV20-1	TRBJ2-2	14	CSARDQGDTGELFF
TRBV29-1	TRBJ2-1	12	CSVHTGGPQQFF
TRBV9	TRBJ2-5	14	CASSPGQGRETQYF
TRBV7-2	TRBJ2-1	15	CASSSRGILAGGHFF
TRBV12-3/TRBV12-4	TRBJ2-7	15	CASSFTGDPRAEQYF
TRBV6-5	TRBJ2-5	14	CASSTPLVSETQYF
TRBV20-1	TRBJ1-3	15	CSARRRQEPGNTIYF
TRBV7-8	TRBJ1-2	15	CASSLGQGINYGYTF
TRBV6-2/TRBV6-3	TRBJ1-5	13	CASSYSFNQPQHF
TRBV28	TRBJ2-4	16	CASSSSVGRGGNIQYF
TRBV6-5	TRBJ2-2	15	CASSPGTTNTGELFF
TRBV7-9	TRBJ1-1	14	CASSSTQANTEAFF
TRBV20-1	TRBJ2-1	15	CSAKPPGQGVYEQFF
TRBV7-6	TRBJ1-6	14	CASSPTGFNSPLHF
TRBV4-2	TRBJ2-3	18	CASSQGLAGGRGTDTQYF
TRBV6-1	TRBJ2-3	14	CASGEGPSTDTQYF
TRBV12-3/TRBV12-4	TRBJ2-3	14	CASSLRGGIDTQYF
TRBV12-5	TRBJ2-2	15	CASGLGTRNTGELFF
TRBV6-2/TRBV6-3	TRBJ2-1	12	CASSLLAGEQFF
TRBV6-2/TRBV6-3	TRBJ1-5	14	CASTTVPFSQPQHF
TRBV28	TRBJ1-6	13	CASRAGQNSPLHF
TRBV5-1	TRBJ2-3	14	CASLLADYTDTQYF
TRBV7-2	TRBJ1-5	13	CASSLTGDQPQHF
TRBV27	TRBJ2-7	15	CASSFRLAGAYEQYF
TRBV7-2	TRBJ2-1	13	CASSFSRDNEQFF
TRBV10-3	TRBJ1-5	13	CAIRREGNQPQHF
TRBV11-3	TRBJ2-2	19	CASSGTTSGGSRSTGELFF
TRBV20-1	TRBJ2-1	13	CSASGLAGNEQFF
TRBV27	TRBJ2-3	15	CASHRGGFDTDTQYF
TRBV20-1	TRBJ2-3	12	CSARDRGVAQYF
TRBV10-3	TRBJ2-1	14	CASLFGQGNNEQFF
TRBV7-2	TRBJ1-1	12	CASSWDTSEAFF
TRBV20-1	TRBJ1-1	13	CSASGYLNTEAFF
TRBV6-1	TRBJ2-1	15	CASSDPGASGNEQFF
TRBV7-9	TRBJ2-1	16	CASSPDDGRSYNEQFF
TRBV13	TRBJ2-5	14	CASRTSGGLETQYF
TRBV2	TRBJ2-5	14	CASSRFLIQETQYF
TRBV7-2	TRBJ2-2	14	CASSRDGRTGELFF
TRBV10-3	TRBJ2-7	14	CAISESTRGRRTNF
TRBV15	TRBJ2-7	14	CATRPGLLGQEQYF
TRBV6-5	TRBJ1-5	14	CASSYGQSNQPQHF
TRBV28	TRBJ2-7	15	CASSTPSGRVYEQYF
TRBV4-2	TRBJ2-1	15	CASSQASGGANEQFF
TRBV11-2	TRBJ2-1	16	CASSTPRGARNNEQFF
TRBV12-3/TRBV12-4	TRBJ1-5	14	CASSRGQSIMPQHF
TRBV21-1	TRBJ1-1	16	CASSRTRTGSNTEAFF
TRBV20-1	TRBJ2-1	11	CSALARPEQFF
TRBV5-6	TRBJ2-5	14	CASSLSGDQETQYF
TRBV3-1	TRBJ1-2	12	CASSLGSYGYTF
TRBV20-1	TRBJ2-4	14	CSARYRGDKNIQYF
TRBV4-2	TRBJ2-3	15	CASSREQRDTDTQYF
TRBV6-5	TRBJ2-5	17	CASSYSSSGGARETQYF
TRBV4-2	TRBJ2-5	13	CASSQVLQETQYF
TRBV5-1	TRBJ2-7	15	CASTLLQGSGSEQYF